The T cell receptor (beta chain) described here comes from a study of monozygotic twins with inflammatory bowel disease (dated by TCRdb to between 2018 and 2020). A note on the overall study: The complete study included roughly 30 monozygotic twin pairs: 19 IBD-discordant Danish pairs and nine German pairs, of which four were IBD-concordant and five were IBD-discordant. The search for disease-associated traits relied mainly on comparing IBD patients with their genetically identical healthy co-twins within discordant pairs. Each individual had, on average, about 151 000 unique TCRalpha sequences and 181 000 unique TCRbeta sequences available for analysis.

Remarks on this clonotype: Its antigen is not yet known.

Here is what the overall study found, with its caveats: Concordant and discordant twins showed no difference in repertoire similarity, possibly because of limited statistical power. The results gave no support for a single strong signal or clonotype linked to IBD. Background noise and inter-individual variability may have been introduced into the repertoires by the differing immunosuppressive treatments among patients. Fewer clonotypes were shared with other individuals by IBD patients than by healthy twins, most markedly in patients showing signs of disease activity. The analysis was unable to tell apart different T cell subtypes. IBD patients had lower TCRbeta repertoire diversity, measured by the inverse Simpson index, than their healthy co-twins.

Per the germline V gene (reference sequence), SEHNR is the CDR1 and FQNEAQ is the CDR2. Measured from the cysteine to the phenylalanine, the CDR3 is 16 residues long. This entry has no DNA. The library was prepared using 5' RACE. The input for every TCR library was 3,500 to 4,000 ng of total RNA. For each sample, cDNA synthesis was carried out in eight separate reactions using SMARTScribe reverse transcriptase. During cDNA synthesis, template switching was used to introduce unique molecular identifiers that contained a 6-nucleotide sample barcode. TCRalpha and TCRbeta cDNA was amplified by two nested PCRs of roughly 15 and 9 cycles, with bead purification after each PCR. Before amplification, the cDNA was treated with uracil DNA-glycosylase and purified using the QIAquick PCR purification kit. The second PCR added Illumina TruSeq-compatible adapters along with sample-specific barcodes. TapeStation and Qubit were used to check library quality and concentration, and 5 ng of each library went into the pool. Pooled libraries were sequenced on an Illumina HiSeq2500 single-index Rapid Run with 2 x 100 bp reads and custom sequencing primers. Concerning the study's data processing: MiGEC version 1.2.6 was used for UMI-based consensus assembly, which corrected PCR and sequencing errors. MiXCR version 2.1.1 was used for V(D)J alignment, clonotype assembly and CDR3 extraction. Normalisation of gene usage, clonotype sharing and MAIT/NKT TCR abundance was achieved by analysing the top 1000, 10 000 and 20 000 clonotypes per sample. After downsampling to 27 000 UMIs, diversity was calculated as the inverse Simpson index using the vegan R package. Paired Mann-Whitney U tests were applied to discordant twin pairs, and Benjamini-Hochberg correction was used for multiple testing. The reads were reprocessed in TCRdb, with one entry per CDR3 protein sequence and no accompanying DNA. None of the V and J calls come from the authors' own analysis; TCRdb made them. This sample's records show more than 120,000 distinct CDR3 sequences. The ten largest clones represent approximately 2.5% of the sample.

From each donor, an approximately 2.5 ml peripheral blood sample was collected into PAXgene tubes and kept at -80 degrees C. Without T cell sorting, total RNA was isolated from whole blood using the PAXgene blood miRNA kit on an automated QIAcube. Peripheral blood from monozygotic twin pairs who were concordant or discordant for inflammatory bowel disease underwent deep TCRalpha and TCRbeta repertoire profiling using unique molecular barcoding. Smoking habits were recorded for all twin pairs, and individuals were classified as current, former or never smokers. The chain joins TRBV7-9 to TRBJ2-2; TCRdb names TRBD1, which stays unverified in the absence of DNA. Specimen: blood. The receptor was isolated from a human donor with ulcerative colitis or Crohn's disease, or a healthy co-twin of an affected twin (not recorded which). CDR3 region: CASSLYRTQNTGELFF.